This TCR beta chain is drawn from a study of T cell repertoires in cytomegalovirus infection. The wider study: Matching HLA type, along with CMV infection, was indicated by public TCR beta signatures.

Findings and caveats of the study: HLA-C-restricted CMV clonotypes gave the most frequent clonotype in two of eight donors. Public TCR beta family frequency separated CMV-and-HLA carriers, including in an independent cohort.

Each CDR3 protein is one row after TCRdb ran MiXCR on the reads. This sample carries 200,000 to 300,000 distinct CDR3 sequences, approximately 9% of them seen once, and the ten largest clones take more than 13%. The V gene lost 6 bases and the J gene lost 1 base, with 15 bases spanning the gap. The CDR3 is 15 amino acids. A word on this clonotype: Its antigen is as yet unknown.

The V call is TRBV12-3 or TRBV12-4, the J call TRBJ1-1, with D possibly matching TRBD1 (6 bases). Sequencing was performed on PBMCs. This sequence was found in a human donor in good health (CMV status not recorded). Some clones in this sample may be carry-over from other donors' samples. CDR3: CASSRQVIRNTEAFF. The CDR3 bases are TGTGCCAGCAGCCGACAGGTAATAAGGAACACTGAAGCTTTCTTT.